The rows below give T cell receptor beta chains drawn from one sample of a study of blood T cell repertoires in COVID-19. This table comes from immunoSEQ multiplex PCR, and its TCRdb copy is limited to in-frame clones, with some not included. This sample has more than 200,000 clones, with about 85% found just once. The specimen was peripheral blood. These receptors were taken from a woman older than 75 with COVID-19, enrolled during active disease. CDR3s include the opening cysteine and the closing phenylalanine or tryptophan. A D gene is named only where the DNA matches it firmly. Size values are once, few and many counts, or a class for expanded clones, and some rows have none.

j_call v_call clone_size d_call cdr3_aa cdr3_nt
TRBJ1-2 TRBV2 . TRBD1 CASSGRGRQGGGYTF TGTGCCAGCAGTGGGAGAGGTAGACAGGGTGGTGGCTACACCTTC
TRBJ1-4 TRBV6-5 . . CASSYRGGGEKLFF TGTGCCAGCAGTTACAGGGGGGGAGGGGAAAAACTGTTTTTT
TRBJ1-1 TRBV18 . TRBD1 CASSPSAGGNTEAFF TGTGCCAGCTCACCAAGCGCAGGGGGGAACACTGAAGCTTTCTTT
TRBJ2-5 TRBV7-7 . TRBD2 CASSSFSGETQYF TGTGCTAGCAGCTCCTTTAGCGGGGAGACCCAGTACTTC
TRBJ2-5 TRBV4-1 . . CASSQYREETQYF TGCGCCAGCAGCCAATACAGGGAAGAGACCCAGTACTTC
TRBJ1-4 TRBV19 . TRBD1 CASRPQDRGPPNEKLFF TGTGCCAGTAGACCACAGGACAGGGGTCCGCCTAATGAAAAACTGTTTTTT
TRBJ1-3 TRBV10-3 once TRBD1 CAISDPRQGGNTIYF TGTGCCATCAGCGATCCAAGACAGGGGGGAAACACCATATATTTT
TRBJ1-6 TRBV10-3 . . CAIRARGNTVNSPLHF TGTGCCATCAGAGCCAGGGGTAATACGGTCAATTCACCCCTCCACTTT
TRBJ2-7 TRBV7-2 . TRBD1 CASSWGQGSYEQYF TGTGCCAGCAGCTGGGGACAGGGCAGCTACGAGCAGTACTTC
TRBJ2-2 TRBV9 . TRBD2 CASSVVIGGASGELFF TGTGCCAGCAGCGTAGTTATCGGGGGGGCCTCCGGGGAGCTGTTTTTT
TRBJ1-3 TRBV7-2 . . CASSRQIISGNTIYF TGTGCCAGCAGTAGACAGATTATCTCTGGAAACACCATATATTTT
TRBJ1-1 TRBV19 . TRBD1 CASSLRTGDEAFF TGTGCCAGTAGCCTTCGGACAGGGGATGAAGCTTTCTTT
TRBJ1-1 TRBV6-5 once . CASPPQMNTEAFF TGTGCCAGCCCTCCGCAGATGAACACTGAAGCTTTCTTT
TRBJ1-1 TRBV7-8 . TRBD1 CASSLRTGDTEAFF TGTGCCAGCAGCTTACGGACAGGAGACACTGAAGCTTTCTTT
TRBJ2-2 TRBV30 . TRBD1 CAWTPGTGGNTGELFF TGTGCCTGGACCCCCGGGACAGGGGGGAACACCGGGGAGCTGTTTTTT
TRBJ1-4 TRBV18 . TRBD1 CASSSRDRARDEKLFF TGTGCCAGCTCGTCCCGGGACAGGGCAAGGGATGAAAAACTGTTTTTT
TRBJ2-2 TRBV7-9 few TRBD1 CASSRYGQGYTGELFF TGTGCCAGCAGCCGGTACGGACAGGGGTACACCGGGGAGCTGTTTTTT
TRBJ1-1 TRBV28 few . CASSNINSYLKEAFF TGTGCCAGCAGTAACATTAACAGCTACCTTAAGGAAGCTTTCTTT
TRBJ2-7 TRBV7-2 . TRBD1 CASSPRTGGILSYEQYF TGTGCCAGCAGCCCCCGGACAGGGGGCATTTTGTCCTACGAGCAGTACTTC
TRBJ1-2 TRBV9 . TRBD1 CASSTSTGGLGGYTF TGTGCCAGCAGCACCTCGACAGGGGGACTAGGAGGCTACACCTTC
TRBJ1-1 TRBV10-3 . TRBD1 CAISEGTGTKGTEAFF TGTGCCATCAGTGAAGGGACAGGGACGAAAGGCACTGAAGCTTTCTTT
TRBJ1-1 TRBV28 . . CASSLRRRPWENTEAFF TGTGCCAGCAGTTTACGCAGGAGGCCGTGGGAGAACACTGAAGCTTTCTTT